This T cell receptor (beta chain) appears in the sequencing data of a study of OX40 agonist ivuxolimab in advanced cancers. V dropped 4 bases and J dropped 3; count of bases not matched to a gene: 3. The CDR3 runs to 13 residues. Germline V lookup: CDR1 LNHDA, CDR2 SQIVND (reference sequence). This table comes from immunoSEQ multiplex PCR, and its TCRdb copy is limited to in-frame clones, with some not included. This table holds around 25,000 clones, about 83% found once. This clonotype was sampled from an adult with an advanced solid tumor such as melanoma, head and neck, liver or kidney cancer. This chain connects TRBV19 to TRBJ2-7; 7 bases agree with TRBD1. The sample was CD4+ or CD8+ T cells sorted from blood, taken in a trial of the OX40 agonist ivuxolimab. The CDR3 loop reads CASSSSGGYEQYF. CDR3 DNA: TGTGCCAGTAGTAGTTCAGGGGGCTACGAGCAGTACTTC. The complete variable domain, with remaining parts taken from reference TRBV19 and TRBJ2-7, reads DGGITQSPKYLFRKEGQNVTLSCEQNLNHDAMYWYRQDPGQGLRLIYYSQIVNDFQKGDIAEGYSVSREKKESFPLTVTSAQKNPTAFYLCASSSSGGYEQYFGPGTRLTVT.